This TCR beta chain was found in a study of T cells in Graves' hyperthyroidism and ophthalmopathy. Stable hyperthyroidism: no ophthalmopathy progression over 18 months of follow-up. Used for diagnoses were clinical symptoms, serum thyroxine and TRAb, thyroid ultrasound and orbital computed tomography. Study observations and caveats: Patients with ophthalmopathy were separated from those with stable hyperthyroidism by a 13 V-J model. Peripheral blood also featured most of the thyroid clonotypes expanded above 0.001.

V was pared by 8 bases and J by 5 bases, with 9 bases between. The germline V gene has CDR1 LGHDT and CDR2 YNNKEL (reference sequence). The CDR3 covers 11 residues. RNA transcripts served as the template for amplifying TCR beta CDR3 regions. The HTBI set primed first-round TCR CDR3 RT-PCR. Via MiXCR, TCRdb re-called the multiplex PCR reads, giving one row per CDR3 protein. Of 350,000 to 400,000 distinct CDR3 sequences in the sample, about a fifth were seen once. This clonotype was seen a few times. Its cognate antigen is unknown. This sequence originates from a woman aged 18-29 years with Graves' hyperthyroidism. The chain combines TRBV3-1 with TRBJ1-2; D gene ambiguous. The sample consisted of blood. CDR3 bases: TGTGCCAGCGGTATGGGGTATGGCTACACCTTC. Encoded protein: CASGMGYGYTF.